A selection of T cell receptor beta chains follows, all from one sample in a study of PD-L1 blockade in urothelial cancer. Profiling relied on immunoSEQ multiplex PCR, and the TCRdb table lists in-frame clones only, not all of them. Of 55,000 to 80,000 clones detected, around 81% appear once; the ten largest clones hold 3% to 4%. Sample: PBMCs, taken around atezolizumab (anti-PD-L1) treatment. Receptors originate from a man between 65 and 80 years old with urothelial cancer. CDR3s include the opening cysteine and the closing phenylalanine or tryptophan. A D gene is named only where the DNA matches it firmly. Size is omitted from some rows. Given values are once, few, many or a class for expanded clones.

TRBJ2-3,TRBV7-8,few,-,TGTGCCAGCAGCCTAGAAGGGGGGGGGTCAGATACGCAGTATTTT,CASSLEGGGSDTQYF
TRBJ2-1,TRBV4-2,-,-,TGTGCCAGCAGCCAAGATTTTGAAACAGGGAGCTCCTACAATGAGCAGTTCTTC,CASSQDFETGSSYNEQFF
TRBJ2-7,TRBV12-5,-,TRBD1,TGTGCTAGTGGCTCAAAGGGACAGCACCCGGAGCAGTACTTC,CASGSKGQHPEQYF
TRBJ1-5,TRBV6-6,-,TRBD1,TGTGCCGGGGGGCAGGGGGCGATTGAACCCCAGCATTTT,CAGGQGAIEPQHF
TRBJ1-1,TRBV14,-,-,TGTGCCAGCAGCCTCTACGGTGAAGCTTTCTTT,CASSLYGEAFF
TRBJ1-1,TRBV7-8,-,-,TGTGCCAGCAGCTTAGCGTCTGGGGCCATGAACACTGAAGCTTTCTTT,CASSLASGAMNTEAFF
TRBJ2-7,TRBV15,-,TRBD2,TGTGCCACCAGCAGGCAACGACTAGCGGGAGGTAGCGAGCAGTACTTC,CATSRQRLAGGSEQYF
TRBJ2-7,TRBV15,-,TRBD1,TGTGCCACCAGCAGCGACAGGGTCTCCTACGAGCAGTACTTC,CATSSDRVSYEQYF
TRBJ1-2,TRBV29-1,-,-,TGCAGCGCCGACACTAACTATGGCTACACCTTC,CSADTNYGYTF
TRBJ2-2,TRBV6-1,once,TRBD1,TGTGCCAGCAGTGAAAGTACAGGGGTGGACACCGGGGAGCTGTTTTTT,CASSESTGVDTGELFF
TRBJ2-3,TRBV5-6,once,TRBD2,TGTGCCAGCAGCTCTCGACTCTTTAACGGGGGGAGACCAGATACGCAGTATTTT,CASSSRLFNGGRPDTQYF
TRBJ2-2,TRBV9,-,TRBD1,TGTGCCAGCAGCCCCCCCGGGACAGGGAACACCGGGGAGCTGTTTTTT,CASSPPGTGNTGELFF
TRBJ2-4,TRBV4-1,few,-,TGCGCCAGCAGCCAAGAGGGCCTAGCGACCTGGGGCATTCAGTACTTC,CASSQEGLATWGIQYF
TRBJ2-5,TRBV19,-,-,TGTGCCAGTAGTTCACGACAGGTGATACAAGAGACCCAGTACTTC,CASSSRQVIQETQYF
TRBJ2-5,TRBV7-8,-,-,TGTGCCAGCATCCCGATGGGGGGGCAGGGACGCGCGGCGACCCAGTACTTC,CASIPMGGQGRAATQYF
TRBJ2-3,TRBV30,-,TRBD2,TGTGCCTGGGAACCCGGGACTAGCGGGAGCACAGATACGCAGTATTTT,CAWEPGTSGSTDTQYF
TRBJ1-1,TRBV11-1,-,-,TGTGCCAGCAGTCCCTCGAGGGCGAACACTGAAGCTTTCTTT,CASSPSRANTEAFF
TRBJ1-4,TRBV4-1,-,TRBD1,TGCGCCAGCAGCCAATGGACAGGGGGTGCCGAAAAACTGTTTTTT,CASSQWTGGAEKLFF
TRBJ2-5,TRBV11-2,once,-,TGTGCCAGCAGCCCGGGCCAAGAGACCCAGTACTTC,CASSPGQETQYF
TRBJ2-2,TRBV23-1,-,-,TGCGCCAGCAGTCAATCGCAAGGGAGGGGGACCGGGGAGCTGTTTTTT,CASSQSQGRGTGELFF
TRBJ1-5,TRBV5-1,-,-,TGCGCCAGCAGCTTGGATGGCCCCTCCAGTCTTTATCAGCCCCAGCATTTT,CASSLDGPSSLYQPQHF
TRBJ2-1,TRBV5-4,many,-,TGTGCCAGCAGCTCACTGGGGCCTTACAATGAGCAGTTCTTC,CASSSLGPYNEQFF
TRBJ2-3,TRBV6-5,-,-,TGTGCCAGCAGTTACTCTCTCGGTAGCAGAACAGATACGCAGTATTTT,CASSYSLGSRTDTQYF
TRBJ2-3,TRBV4-1,-,TRBD2,TGCGCCAGCAGCTTGACTCCGGCTAGCGGGTTCACAGATACGCAGTATTTT,CASSLTPASGFTDTQYF
TRBJ1-1,TRBV7-9,-,-,TGTGCCAGCACCTTAGGGGGGCTGAACACTGAAGCTTTCTTT,CASTLGGLNTEAFF
TRBJ1-5,TRBV7-2,few,-,TGTGCCAGCAGCTTAGAGTCGGAGCGGCCCCAGCATTTT,CASSLESERPQHF
TRBJ1-1,TRBV5-1,-,-,TGCGCCAGCAGAGAAGACAGAACTGAAGCTTTCTTT,CASREDRTEAFF
TRBJ1-1,TRBV30,-,-,TGTGCCTGGAAGGCAGGCATGAACACTGAAGCTTTCTTT,CAWKAGMNTEAFF
TRBJ2-6,TRBV18,once,-,TGTGCCAGCTCACCCGGTGGGGCCAACGTCCTGACTTTC,CASSPGGANVLTF
TRBJ1-3,TRBV7-9,-,-,TGTGCCTACACAGGGAAGGGCGGTGGAAACACCATATATTTT,CAYTGKGGGNTIYF
TRBJ1-4,TRBV2,-,TRBD1,TGTGCCAGCAGGGGGGACAGGGTTGGAAACGAAAAACTGTTTTTT,CASRGDRVGNEKLFF
TRBJ2-1,TRBV18,-,-,TGTGCCAGCTCACCAAGCCCACGTCGAAGCTCCTACAATGAGCAGTTCTTC,CASSPSPRRSSYNEQFF
TRBJ1-2,TRBV6-1,-,-,TGTGCCAGCAGCCCCCTGGGCCAGGGATATGGCTACACCTTC,CASSPLGQGYGYTF
TRBJ1-1,TRBV7-9,-,-,TGTGCCAGCAGTCTCCTCACGCGTGAAGCTTTCTTT,CASSLLTREAFF
TRBJ1-1,TRBV30,-,-,TGTGCCTGGAGTTTGGAGGGTGGAACTTTCTTT,CAWSLEGGTFF
TRBJ2-1,TRBV11-3,-,TRBD1,TGTGCCAGCAGCTTGGGACAGAGCTCCTACAATGAGCAGTTCTTC,CASSLGQSSYNEQFF
TRBJ2-1,TRBV11-2,few,TRBD2,TGTGCCAGCAGCTCGTTGGGCGGGCGGACTAGTAATGAGCAGTTCTTC,CASSSLGGRTSNEQFF
TRBJ2-7,TRBV6-1,-,TRBD2,TGTGCCAGACTAGCGGGAGGAATATACGAGCAGTACTTC,CARLAGGIYEQYF
TRBJ1-2,TRBV28,-,-,TGTGCCAGCAACACGGGAGGGTTGTCGTATTATGGCTACACCTTC,CASNTGGLSYYGYTF
TRBJ2-1,TRBV14,-,TRBD1,TGTGCCAGCAGCCAAGCCAGGGGGATGCGCAATGAGCAGTTCTTC,CASSQARGMRNEQFF
TRBJ1-1,TRBV5-6,-,-,TGTGCCAGCAGCTTGGAGGCAGGGGCCGGCACTGAAGCTTTCTTT,CASSLEAGAGTEAFF
TRBJ2-7,TRBV29-1,-,-,TGCAGCGTTGCGACAGGTAGAGCAACCTACGAGCAGTACTTC,CSVATGRATYEQYF
TRBJ2-7,TRBV6-1,few,TRBD1,TGTGCCAGCACCTCGACAGGGGTCTTCTCCTACGAGCAGTACTTC,CASTSTGVFSYEQYF
TRBJ2-3,TRBV6-7,-,-,TGTGCCAGCAGTTACTCTTTTGTATGTCACTACACAGATACGCAGTATTTT,CASSYSFVCHYTDTQYF
TRBJ2-1,TRBV11-3,-,-,TGTGCCAGCAGCTCAGGGGCCTCTATCTACAATGAGCAGTTCTTC,CASSSGASIYNEQFF
TRBJ2-1,TRBV5-1,-,TRBD1,TGCGCCAGCAGCTTGGGTCAGGGGGTACACAATGAGCAGTTCTTC,CASSLGQGVHNEQFF